The clone carrying this TCR beta chain was seen a few times. Its cognate antigen is unknown. The V gene's germline CDR1 is SQVTM and CDR2 ANQGSEA. The CDR3 contains 14 residues. V lost 8 bases, J lost 9 bases, and 14 bases stayed unmatched. cDNA libraries of TCR beta carried unique molecular identifiers. TCRdb independently ran MiXCR on the PCR reads; one entry per CDR3 protein. The data contain about 560,000 distinct CDR3 sequences, 40% to 50% of them seen just once; the ten biggest clones take up 1.5% to 2%. These data come from a study of post-analysis software for immune sequencing data. The wider study: Recorded subtypes: relapsing-remitting, secondary progressive, progressive-relapsing; some patients unannotated. Study results and limitations: In patients, about five TRBV segments were more frequent than in controls, with TRBV5-6, TRBV5-1 and TRBV20-1 among them.

The origin of this receptor is a girl between 10 and 17 years old with multiple sclerosis. The sample was blood. The chain joins TRBV29-1 to TRBJ2-1; 9 positions agree with TRBD1. The CDR3 reads CSPRPGQGGGEQFF. For the CDR3, the DNA is TGCAGCCCTCGCCCGGGACAGGGTGGGGGTGAGCAGTTCTTC.